One T cell receptor beta chain is described in this entry. Its antigen is unknown. It was RNA transcripts that yielded the amplified TCR beta CDR3 regions. Initially, a first-round RT-PCR of the TCR CDR3 employed the HTBI primer set. MiXCR, run by TCRdb on the multiplex PCR reads, gives a single entry per CDR3 protein. The sample contains about 410,000 distinct CDR3 sequences, approximately 15% of which appear only once. V shed 1 base and J 7 bases; nucleotides not matched to a gene: 6. The CDR3 has 14 residues. The V gene's germline CDR1 is MGHRA and CDR2 YSYEKL. The data originate from a study of T cells in Graves' hyperthyroidism and ophthalmopathy. Study-wide points: Most thyroid clonotypes with frequency above 0.001 were detected in blood.

A roughly 9.7 ml volume of fresh peripheral blood provided the PBMCs. This clonotype was sampled from a man between 18 and 35 years old with Graves' ophthalmopathy. Sequenced material: blood. V is TRBV4-1 and J is TRBJ1-1, with 7 bases identical to TRBD1. DNA for the CDR3: TGCGCCAGCAGCCAAGTCCTCCGGGACAGTGAAGCTTTCTTT. It encodes CASSQVLRDSEAFF.